This is a list of T cell receptor beta chains from one sample in a study of TIL therapy for anti-PD-1-resistant metastatic lung cancer. Libraries were prepared by immunoSEQ multiplex PCR; TCRdb keeps only in-frame clonotypes and omits some of them. Of more than 90,000 clones detected, roughly 65% appear once; the ten largest clones hold about a tenth. The sample in question was tumor tissue, obtained at baseline. The receptors originated from a person between 25 and 80 years old with non-small cell lung cancer. Each CDR3 is given with its conserved first and last residue. D genes are given only for firm matches. Size is stated for part of the rows, as once, few or many counts, or as a class when the clone is expanded.

d_call,clone_size,v_call,j_call,cdr3_nt,cdr3_aa
.,.,TRBV28,TRBJ2-1,TGTGCCAGCAGTTCATCTAGCTTCGGGGGCTCCTACAATGAGCAGTTCTTC,CASSSSSFGGSYNEQFF
.,.,TRBV11-2,TRBJ1-2,TGTGCCAGCAGCTCCTTTTTGGGAAGCAATGGCTACACCTTC,CASSSFLGSNGYTF
.,.,TRBV10-3,TRBJ1-4,TGTGCCATCAGTGAAGGGGAGACAGGAGGTAATGAAAAACTGTTTTTT,CAISEGETGGNEKLFF
TRBD2,.,TRBV29-1,TRBJ2-7,TGCAGCGTTTTGGCGGGGGACTACGAGCAGTACTTC,CSVLAGDYEQYF
.,medium-sized,TRBV30,TRBJ2-7,TGTGCCTGGAGTCTAGGGCCCTACGAGCAGTACTTC,CAWSLGPYEQYF
.,.,TRBV5-1,TRBJ1-1,TGCGCCAGCAGGACTAACCCGGAGGGCACTGAAGCTTTCTTT,CASRTNPEGTEAFF
.,.,TRBV19,TRBJ2-1,TGTGCCAGTAGTATACGGCTAGCGCGGTACAATGAGCAGTTCTTC,CASSIRLARYNEQFF
TRBD2,.,TRBV5-1,TRBJ2-1,TGCGCCAGCAGCCCGGGCGGGAGCGGAGACAATGAGCAGTTCTTC,CASSPGGSGDNEQFF
.,few,TRBV18,TRBJ2-2,TGTGCCAGCGAGTACAATCCCGCCGGGGAGCTGTTTTTT,CASEYNPAGELFF
.,.,TRBV4-3,TRBJ2-5,TGCGCCAGCAGCCAAGATAGTCATTTGGAGACCCAGTACTTC,CASSQDSHLETQYF
.,few,TRBV20-1,TRBJ1-4,TGCAGTGCTAGGGGGCGAGAAAAACTGTTTTTT,CSARGREKLFF
TRBD2,.,TRBV2,TRBJ2-5,TGTGCCAGCAGTGGTAGCGGGGGAGAGACCCAGTACTTC,CASSGSGGETQYF
.,.,TRBV19,TRBJ1-5,TGTGCCAGTAGTATAACGGGGGCATCTCTTCAGCCCCAGCATTTT,CASSITGASLQPQHF
.,.,TRBV4-3,TRBJ1-6,TGCGCCAGCAGCCAAGATACAGGGAGGGCTAATAATTCACCCCTCCACTTT,CASSQDTGRANNSPLHF
.,.,TRBV7-2,TRBJ2-7,TGTGCCAGCAGCTCCCAGAAACCCCCCTACGAGCAGTACTTC,CASSSQKPPYEQYF
.,.,TRBV6-1,TRBJ1-1,TGTGCCAGCAGTGAAACCCGGGCCAGGACTGAAGCTTTCTTT,CASSETRARTEAFF
.,.,TRBV6-1,TRBJ1-1,TGTGCCAGCAGTGAACAGGGGAACACTGAAGCTTTCTTT,CASSEQGNTEAFF
.,.,TRBV7-8,TRBJ2-5,TGTGCCAGCGAGGGGCCTGAGACCCAGTACTTC,CASEGPETQYF
.,.,TRBV21-1,TRBJ1-5,TGTGCCAGCAGCAAAAAAAGGGGGAAACAGGACAGGTTGAATCAGCCCCAGCATTTT,CASSKKRGKQDRLNQPQHF
.,few,TRBV6-5,TRBJ2-2,TGTGCCAGCAGTTCCCCCGGGGAGCTGTTTTTT,CASSSPGELFF
.,once,TRBV7-3,TRBJ2-7,TGTGCCAGCAGGTTGGACACCTACGAGCAGTACTTC,CASRLDTYEQYF
TRBD1,.,TRBV15,TRBJ1-1,TGTGCCACCAGCAGAGATCAGGGGGCTTTCACTGAAGCTTTCTTT,CATSRDQGAFTEAFF
.,.,TRBV29-1,TRBJ1-5,TGCAGCGTTCAGGACGGAGACCAGCCCCAGCATTTT,CSVQDGDQPQHF
TRBD1,few,TRBV3-1/TRBV3-2,TRBJ1-2,TGTGCCAGCAGCCATCGACAGGGGGCATTGTCAGGTGGCTACACCTTC,CASSHRQGALSGGYTF
.,.,TRBV5-1,TRBJ2-1,TGCGCCAGCAGCCCGGGGAGAACGTCCTACAATGAGCAGTTCTTC,CASSPGRTSYNEQFF
TRBD1,few,TRBV5-1,TRBJ1-5,TGCGCCAGCAGCAAAGAGGGGGACAGGCCCCAGCATTTT,CASSKEGDRPQHF
.,few,TRBV30,TRBJ1-2,TGTGCCTGGAGTCCCGACGGAACCTATGGCTACACCTTC,CAWSPDGTYGYTF
TRBD1,few,TRBV7-8,TRBJ2-7,TGTGCCAGCAGCTTGACAGGGGAGAGCTACGAGCAGTACTTC,CASSLTGESYEQYF
TRBD2,.,TRBV27,TRBJ2-5,TGTGCCAGCAGTTTATCCCCGGGGGGAGAGACCCAGTACTTC,CASSLSPGGETQYF
.,.,TRBV2,TRBJ2-1,TGTGCCAGCAGTGAAGGTGGTGCGGGGACCGATGAGCAGTTCTTC,CASSEGGAGTDEQFF
TRBD1,.,TRBV18,TRBJ2-1,TGTGCCAGCTCACCACAGGGGGCCCTCAATGAGCAGTTCTTC,CASSPQGALNEQFF
TRBD1,once,TRBV27,TRBJ2-3,TGTGCCAGCAGGGGACAGGGACAAATCCGCACAGATACGCAGTATTTT,CASRGQGQIRTDTQYF
.,.,TRBV7-3,TRBJ2-1,TGTGCCATCGTCGAGGGTGAGCAGTTCTTC,CAIVEGEQFF
.,.,TRBV28,TRBJ1-1,TGTGCCAGCAGTCCCCAGACTCCGGCTGCTTTCTTT,CASSPQTPAAFF
.,.,TRBV12-3/TRBV12-4,TRBJ2-5,TGTGCCAGCAGGGCGTTAGAGACCCAGTACTTC,CASRALETQYF
TRBD2,.,TRBV28,TRBJ2-4,TGTGCCAGCAGTAACCTTGGGGCGGGAGAGAACATTCAGTACTTC,CASSNLGAGENIQYF
.,.,TRBV5-4,TRBJ2-5,TGTGCCAGCAGCCCGTCGGCACAGCTCCAAGAGACCCAGTACTTC,CASSPSAQLQETQYF
.,.,TRBV7-2,TRBJ1-2,TGTGCCAGCACCGCGACAGTTACTAACTATGGCTACACCTTC,CASTATVTNYGYTF
TRBD2,.,TRBV11-3,TRBJ2-7,TGTGCCAGCAGCCCCGGACTAGCGGGAGCGACTGAGCAGTACTTC,CASSPGLAGATEQYF
TRBD2,.,TRBV19,TRBJ2-3,TGTGCCAGTAGCGCTAGCGGGGGGTCAGATACGCAGTATTTT,CASSASGGSDTQYF
.,.,TRBV19,TRBJ1-1,TGTGCCAGTAGTATGAACCGTGAAGCTTTCTTT,CASSMNREAFF
.,few,TRBV7-9,TRBJ2-2,TGTGCCAGCAGCTTTTGGGGGGCGAACACCGGGGAGCTGTTTTTT,CASSFWGANTGELFF
TRBD1,.,TRBV24-1,TRBJ2-5,TGTGCCACCAGTGACCCTGGGACAGGACAGGGGGAGACCCAGTACTTC,CATSDPGTGQGETQYF
.,few,TRBV18,TRBJ1-1,TGTGCCAGCTCACCATGGCAGAACACTGAAGCTTTCTTT,CASSPWQNTEAFF
TRBD1,.,TRBV5-1,TRBJ2-4,TGCGCCAGCAGCTCGGGACAGGGGTTAGGCAAAAACATTCAGTACTTC,CASSSGQGLGKNIQYF
TRBD1,.,TRBV10-3,TRBJ1-2,TGTGCCATCAGTGGTACAGGGGACTATGGCTACACCTTC,CAISGTGDYGYTF
TRBD2,.,TRBV6-6,TRBJ2-3,TGTGCCAGCAGTCCGGGACTAGCGGGAGAGGTAGATACGCAGTATTTT,CASSPGLAGEVDTQYF
.,few,TRBV7-9,TRBJ1-3,TGTGCCAGCAGCTTAGGGGGCGGACGTCGCACCATATATTTT,CASSLGGGRRTIYF
TRBD1,.,TRBV6-5,TRBJ1-1,TGTGCCAGCAGTTCTGACAGGGGCACTGAAGCTTTCTTT,CASSSDRGTEAFF